Below are 8 T cell receptor beta chains sequenced from a single sample in a study of glioma-infiltrating T cells. The iRepertoire nested amplicon-rescue multiplex PCR amplified TCR alpha and beta CDR3s from RNA. Using its own MiXCR run on the multiplex PCR reads, TCRdb lists one record per CDR3 protein. Of roughly 190,000 distinct CDR3 sequences in the sample, more than 25% were seen once. The sample was glioma tissue, nonneoplastic brain tissue, or PBMCs (not recorded which). The receptors come from a human donor with low-grade glioma or glioblastoma, undergoing nonglioma brain surgery, or in good health (not recorded which).

Details on this clonotype: This sequence may be a read error, since a much larger clone differs from it by one base. The V call is TRBV3-1, the J call TRBJ1-1; weak D call: TRBD1 (5 bases). V lost 7 bases and J lost 1, with 13 bases in between. The length of the CDR3 is 14 residues. CDR1 is LGHDT and CDR2 is YNNKEL in the germline V gene (reference sequence). The CDR3 protein is CASIPPTGNTEAFF. For the CDR3, the DNA is TGTGCCAGCATCCCGCCTACAGGGAACACTGAAGCTTTCTTT.

The V and J genes are TRBV11-1 and TRBJ2-7; unclear D gene. The germline CDR1 and CDR2 sequences are SGHAT and FQDESV (reference sequence). The ends were cut back, 5 bases at V and 5 bases at J, with 13 bases in the middle. The CDR3 covers 13 residues. The chain's CDR3 is CASSLIPIHEQYF. CDR3 nucleotides: TGTGCCAGCAGCCTAATTCCCATCCACGAGCAGTACTTC. The full variable domain, completed using reference TRBV11-1 and TRBJ2-7, is EAEVAQSPRYKITEKSQAVAFWCDPISGHATLYWYRQILGQGPELLVQFQDESVVDDSQLPKDRFSAERLKGVDSTLKIQPAELGDSAMYLCASSLIPIHEQYFGPGTRLTVT.

The chain is built from TRBV6-1 and TRBJ2-7; perhaps TRBD1 as D (6 bases). With the DNA end fitting TRBJ2-1 better, the J assignment may be wrong. There are 13 residues in the CDR3. Germline assignment: CDR1 MNHNS and CDR2 SASEGT. The CDR3 nucleotides are TGTGCCAGCAGTCGCCCAGGGGCCTATGAGCAGTTCTTC. Translating gives CASSRPGAYEQFF.

As concerns this clonotype: Just one base apart from a much larger clone, this may be a read error. The CDR3 DNA follows: TGTGCCAACAACCTCGGACAGATGAACACTAAAGCTTTCTTT. Encoded protein: CANNLGQMNTKAFF. This chain links TRBV2 with TRBJ1-1, with D perhaps matching TRBD1 (6 bases). Germline loops: CDR1 SNHLY, CDR2 FYNNEI. This CDR3 spans 14 amino acids.

This clonotype was found many times. The chain is built from TRBV20-1 and TRBJ2-3, with TRBD1 identical over 10 bases. J lost 4 bases, V lost 5 bases, and 6 bases had no gene match. Germline CDR1 is DFQATT and CDR2 is SNEGSKA (reference sequence). The CDR3 is 14 residues long. As DNA, the CDR3 is TGCAGTGCTCCCCGGGACAGGGGACCAGATACGCAGTATTTT. Translation gives CSAPRDRGPDTQYF.

As for this clonotype: The junction differs from germline at one of its ends, possibly a read error. The V gene is TRBV24-1, the J gene TRBJ1-1, with D unresolved. The CDR3 loop spans 12 amino acids. Germline V CDR1 and CDR2: KGHDR, SFDVKD. The CDR3 DNA is TGTGCCAGCAGCTTTAGGGATACTGAATCTTTCTTT. This gives the protein CASSFRDTESFF.

A note on this clonotype: This sequence may be a read error, since a much larger clone differs from it by one base. The genes are TRBV20-1 and TRBJ2-7, with D maybe TRBD2 (6 bases). The germline V gene encodes CDR1 DFQATT and CDR2 SNEGSKA (reference sequence). V gave up 6 bases and J gave up 2 bases, with 26 bases separating them. The CDR3 extends over 17 amino acids. The CDR3 sequence is CSALPSPLALKTYEQYF. CDR3 nucleotides: TGCAGTGCCCTCCCCAGCCCACTAGCCCTTAAAACCTACGAGCAGTACTTC.

This chain joins TRBV30 and TRBJ1-2; D is unresolved. The V and J ends lost 3 bases and 7 bases respectively, with 18 bases between them. CDR1 and CDR2 from the germline V gene are GTSNPN and SVGIG (reference sequence). The CDR3 runs 14 residues. For the CDR3, the DNA is TGTGCCTGGAGCAGACCGGAGCTACTCTGTGGCTACACCTTC. The encoded protein is CAWSRPELLCGYTF.